The rows below give T cell receptor beta chains drawn from one sample of a study of cytomegalovirus exposure and HLA in healthy donors. Sequencing was performed with immunoSEQ multiplex PCR; in TCRdb, only in-frame clones are kept and a portion is missing. The sample has 140,000 to 150,000 clones; approximately 80% are singletons. The specimen was PBMCs. These receptors were collected from a male donor in good health and CMV-seronegative. CDR3s include the opening cysteine and the closing phenylalanine or tryptophan. Each record gives: CDR3 protein, CDR3 DNA, D gene, V gene, CDR3 length, clone size, J gene. The D gene is left open where the match is weak. Clone size appears in some rows only: once, few, many, or a class for an expanded clone.

CASSPGTALNEKLFF TGTGCCAGCAGTCCCGGGACAGCTCTAAATGAAAAACTGTTTTTT TRBD1 TRBV6-6 15 . TRBJ1-4
CASQGGNGYTF TGTGCCAGTCAGGGGGGTAATGGCTACACCTTC TRBD1 TRBV19 11 . TRBJ1-2
CASSVGQGSDTQYF TGTGCCAGCAGCGTAGGACAGGGATCCGATACGCAGTATTTT TRBD1 TRBV9 14 . TRBJ2-3
CASRFSGGGNIQYF TGTGCCAGCAGATTTAGCGGGGGAGGGAACATTCAGTACTTC TRBD2 TRBV7-2 14 . TRBJ2-4
CASSQGSRHNEQFF TGCGCCAGCAGCCAGGGTAGCAGACACAATGAGCAGTTCTTC . TRBV4-1 14 . TRBJ2-1
CASSPGQGPYEQYF TGTGCCAGCAGCCCGGGACAGGGGCCCTACGAGCAGTACTTC TRBD1 TRBV7-3 14 . TRBJ2-7
CASSQSIYRSNQPQHF TGCGCCAGCAGTCAATCCATTTACAGGAGCAATCAGCCCCAGCATTTT . TRBV23-1 16 once TRBJ1-5
CASSYQGPGAYEQYF TGTGCCAGCAGTTACCAGGGGCCTGGGGCGTACGAGCAGTACTTC . TRBV6-5 15 . TRBJ2-7
CASSSFDRDGELFF TGTGCCAGCAGCTCCTTCGACAGGGACGGGGAGCTGTTTTTT TRBD1 TRBV7-9 14 . TRBJ2-2
CASSLRGLNTEAFF TGTGCCAGCAGCTTACGGGGGTTGAACACTGAAGCTTTCTTT . TRBV11-2 14 . TRBJ1-1
CASSLDSGATDTQYF TGTGCCAGCAGCTTAGATAGCGGAGCAACAGATACGCAGTATTTT . TRBV7-9 15 . TRBJ2-3
CASSRSGNTGELFF TGTGCCAGCAGCCGGAGCGGGAACACCGGGGAGCTGTTTTTT . TRBV9 14 . TRBJ2-2
CASSSVGGTQETQYF TGTGCCAGCAGCTCCGTGGGAGGTACCCAAGAGACCCAGTACTTC . TRBV7-2 15 . TRBJ2-5
CASSLAGGYEQYF TGTGCCAGCAGCTTAGCAGGGGGCTACGAGCAGTACTTC . TRBV7-9 13 . TRBJ2-7
CASSPDRVGGYTF TGTGCCAGCAGTCCCGACAGGGTCGGGGGCTACACCTTC TRBD1 TRBV27 13 . TRBJ1-2
CASSEGRGLDGYTF TGTGCCAGCAGTGAAGGCAGGGGTTTAGACGGCTACACCTTC . TRBV2 14 few TRBJ1-2
CASSIDGGQVFSGNTIYF TGTGCCAGTAGTATAGATGGGGGACAGGTCTTCTCTGGAAACACCATATATTTT TRBD1 TRBV19 18 . TRBJ1-3
CASGGQGVNGYTF TGTGCCAGCGGGGGACAGGGGGTGAATGGCTACACCTTC TRBD1 TRBV6-1 13 . TRBJ1-2
CASSGLGTVHNEQFF TGTGCCAGCAGTGGCCTCGGGACAGTGCACAATGAGCAGTTCTTC TRBD1 TRBV25-1 15 . TRBJ2-1
CASSLSGGLSYNEQFF TGTGCCAGCAGCCTCAGCGGGGGGCTCTCCTACAATGAGCAGTTCTTC TRBD2 TRBV27 16 . TRBJ2-1
CSVGQDYEQYF TGCAGCGTCGGTCAGGACTACGAGCAGTACTTC . TRBV29-1 11 . TRBJ2-7
CASSFRRDSLEQYF TGCGCCAGCAGCTTCAGACGGGACTCTTTGGAGCAGTACTTC . TRBV5-1 14 . TRBJ2-7
CASSVVDRGYEQYF TGTGCCAGCAGCGTGGTGGACAGGGGCTACGAGCAGTACTTC TRBD1 TRBV2 14 . TRBJ2-7
CASSRDIREQYF TGTGCCAGCAGCCGAGACATCCGCGAGCAGTACTTC . TRBV7-9 12 . TRBJ2-7
CASSFSGGYSNQPQHF TGTGCCAGCAGCTTCTCGGGGGGATATAGCAATCAGCCCCAGCATTTT . TRBV7-9 16 once TRBJ1-5
CASSSTGNPYEQYF TGTGCCAGCAGTTCGACAGGGAATCCCTACGAGCAGTACTTC TRBD1 TRBV7-8 14 few TRBJ2-7
CASRSGTGNAFF TGTGCCAGCAGGAGTGGGACAGGGAATGCTTTCTTT TRBD1 TRBV6-1 12 . TRBJ1-1
CASSLSGGPGYNEQFF TGTGCCAGCAGCCTTAGCGGGGGGCCGGGCTACAATGAGCAGTTCTTC TRBD2 TRBV7-2 16 once TRBJ2-1
CASSEPAYEQYF TGTGCCAGCAGCGAACCAGCCTACGAGCAGTACTTC . TRBV7-2 12 . TRBJ2-7
CASTLRSRSSGANVLTF TGTGCCAGCACCCTCCGGAGCAGATCCTCCGGGGCCAACGTCCTGACTTTC . TRBV27 17 once TRBJ2-6
CASSVAWTGEEDTQYF TGTGCCAGCAGCGTAGCATGGACAGGGGAGGAAGATACGCAGTATTTT TRBD1 TRBV9 16 . TRBJ2-3
CASSQGRMGSLSQYEQFF TGTGCCAGCAGCCAAGGGAGGATGGGCAGTCTGTCACAATATGAGCAGTTCTTC . TRBV4-2 18 . TRBJ2-1
CASSLGDRAHYNEQFF TGTGCCAGCAGCTTAGGGGACAGGGCCCACTACAATGAGCAGTTCTTC TRBD1 TRBV7-9 16 . TRBJ2-1
CASTQGGPRAF TGTGCCAGCACCCAAGGTGGCCCCCGGGCCTTC . TRBV11-2 11 . TRBJ1-2
CASSLEGRGPQHF TGTGCCAGCAGCTTAGAGGGGCGGGGTCCCCAGCATTTT . TRBV13 13 . TRBJ1-5